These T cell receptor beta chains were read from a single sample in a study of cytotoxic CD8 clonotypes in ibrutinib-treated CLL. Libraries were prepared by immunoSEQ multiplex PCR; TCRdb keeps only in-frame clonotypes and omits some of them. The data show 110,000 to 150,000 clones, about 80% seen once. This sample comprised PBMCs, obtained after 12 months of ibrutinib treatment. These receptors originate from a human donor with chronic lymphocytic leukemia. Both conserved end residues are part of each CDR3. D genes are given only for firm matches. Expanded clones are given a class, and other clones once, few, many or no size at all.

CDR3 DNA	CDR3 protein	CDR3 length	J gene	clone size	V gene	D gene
TGTGCCAGCAGTTTCCTTTCGCTGGGGAACCGCAATGAGCAGTTCTTC	CASSFLSLGNRNEQFF	16	TRBJ2-1	-	TRBV28	-
TGTGCCAGCAGCTTCGTTACAGGGGCAAATTCACCCCTCCACTTT	CASSFVTGANSPLHF	15	TRBJ1-6	-	TRBV5-8	TRBD1
TGTGCCAGCAGCTTCCTATTCCGCTACGAGCAGTACTTC	CASSFLFRYEQYF	13	TRBJ2-7	-	TRBV7-2	-
TGTGCCAGCAGTATAAGCAAACCGGGACTAGCGGTAAATGAGCAGTTCTTC	CASSISKPGLAVNEQFF	17	TRBJ2-1	-	TRBV21-1	-
TGTGCCAGCAGCTTGGGGGAGCTCTACGAGCAGTACTTC	CASSLGELYEQYF	13	TRBJ2-7	-	TRBV5-5	-
TGCAGCGTCCTCCGGACTGCCCTGAACACTGAAGCTTTCTTT	CSVLRTALNTEAFF	14	TRBJ1-1	-	TRBV29-1	-
TGTGCCAGCAGTTATTGGGACTACTCCTACGAGCAGTACTTC	CASSYWDYSYEQYF	14	TRBJ2-7	once	TRBV6-5	TRBD2
TGTGCCAGCAGCTTCGGGACTTTCGAGGTGAACACTGAAGCTTTCTTT	CASSFGTFEVNTEAFF	16	TRBJ1-1	-	TRBV5-6	-
TGCAGCACGAAACAGGGGGCGTACGAGCAGTACTTC	CSTKQGAYEQYF	12	TRBJ2-7	-	TRBV29-1	TRBD1
TGTGCCAGCAGTGGGGGACAGGGGGCGATTCAGCCCCAGCATTTT	CASSGGQGAIQPQHF	15	TRBJ1-5	-	TRBV6-5	TRBD1
TGTGCCAGCAGTGCTAGGGGTGGCAATCAGCCCCAGCATTTT	CASSARGGNQPQHF	14	TRBJ1-5	-	TRBV28	-